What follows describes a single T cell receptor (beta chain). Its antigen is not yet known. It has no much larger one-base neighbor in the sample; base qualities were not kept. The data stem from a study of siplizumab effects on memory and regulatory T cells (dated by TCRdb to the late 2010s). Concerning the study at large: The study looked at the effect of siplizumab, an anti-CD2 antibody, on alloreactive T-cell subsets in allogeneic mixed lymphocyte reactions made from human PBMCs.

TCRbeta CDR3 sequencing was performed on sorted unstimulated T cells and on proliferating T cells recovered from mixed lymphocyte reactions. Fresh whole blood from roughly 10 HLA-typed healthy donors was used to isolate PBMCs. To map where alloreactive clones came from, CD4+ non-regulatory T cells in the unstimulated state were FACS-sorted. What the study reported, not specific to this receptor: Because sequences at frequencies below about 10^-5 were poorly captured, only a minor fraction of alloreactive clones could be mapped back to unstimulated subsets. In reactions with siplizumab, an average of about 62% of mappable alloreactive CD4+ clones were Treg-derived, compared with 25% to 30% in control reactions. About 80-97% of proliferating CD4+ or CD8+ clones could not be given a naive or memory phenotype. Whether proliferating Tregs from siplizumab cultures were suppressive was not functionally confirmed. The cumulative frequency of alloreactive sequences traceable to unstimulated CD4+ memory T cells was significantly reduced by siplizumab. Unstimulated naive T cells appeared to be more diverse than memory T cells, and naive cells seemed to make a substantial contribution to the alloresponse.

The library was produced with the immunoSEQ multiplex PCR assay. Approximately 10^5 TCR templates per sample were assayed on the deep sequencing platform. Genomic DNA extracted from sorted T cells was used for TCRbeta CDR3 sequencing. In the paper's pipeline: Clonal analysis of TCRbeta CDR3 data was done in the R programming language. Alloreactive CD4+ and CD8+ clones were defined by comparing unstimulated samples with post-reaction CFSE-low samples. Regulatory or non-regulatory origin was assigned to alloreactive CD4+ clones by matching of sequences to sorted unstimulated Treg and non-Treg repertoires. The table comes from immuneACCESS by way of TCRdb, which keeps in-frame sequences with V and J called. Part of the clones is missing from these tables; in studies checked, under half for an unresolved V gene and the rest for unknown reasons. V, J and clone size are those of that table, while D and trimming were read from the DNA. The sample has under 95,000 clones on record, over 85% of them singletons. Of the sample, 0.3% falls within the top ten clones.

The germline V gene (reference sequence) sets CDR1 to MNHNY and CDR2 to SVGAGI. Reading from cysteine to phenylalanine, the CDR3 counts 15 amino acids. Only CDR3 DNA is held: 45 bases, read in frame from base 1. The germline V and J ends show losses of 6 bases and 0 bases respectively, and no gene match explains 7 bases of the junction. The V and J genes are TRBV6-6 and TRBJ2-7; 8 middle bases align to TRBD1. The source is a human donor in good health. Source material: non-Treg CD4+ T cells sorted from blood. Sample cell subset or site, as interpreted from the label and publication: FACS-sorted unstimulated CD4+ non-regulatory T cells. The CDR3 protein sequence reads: CASRVSDRVSYEQYF. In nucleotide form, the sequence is TGTGCCAGCAGAGTCTCGGACAGGGTCTCCTACGAGCAGTACTTC.